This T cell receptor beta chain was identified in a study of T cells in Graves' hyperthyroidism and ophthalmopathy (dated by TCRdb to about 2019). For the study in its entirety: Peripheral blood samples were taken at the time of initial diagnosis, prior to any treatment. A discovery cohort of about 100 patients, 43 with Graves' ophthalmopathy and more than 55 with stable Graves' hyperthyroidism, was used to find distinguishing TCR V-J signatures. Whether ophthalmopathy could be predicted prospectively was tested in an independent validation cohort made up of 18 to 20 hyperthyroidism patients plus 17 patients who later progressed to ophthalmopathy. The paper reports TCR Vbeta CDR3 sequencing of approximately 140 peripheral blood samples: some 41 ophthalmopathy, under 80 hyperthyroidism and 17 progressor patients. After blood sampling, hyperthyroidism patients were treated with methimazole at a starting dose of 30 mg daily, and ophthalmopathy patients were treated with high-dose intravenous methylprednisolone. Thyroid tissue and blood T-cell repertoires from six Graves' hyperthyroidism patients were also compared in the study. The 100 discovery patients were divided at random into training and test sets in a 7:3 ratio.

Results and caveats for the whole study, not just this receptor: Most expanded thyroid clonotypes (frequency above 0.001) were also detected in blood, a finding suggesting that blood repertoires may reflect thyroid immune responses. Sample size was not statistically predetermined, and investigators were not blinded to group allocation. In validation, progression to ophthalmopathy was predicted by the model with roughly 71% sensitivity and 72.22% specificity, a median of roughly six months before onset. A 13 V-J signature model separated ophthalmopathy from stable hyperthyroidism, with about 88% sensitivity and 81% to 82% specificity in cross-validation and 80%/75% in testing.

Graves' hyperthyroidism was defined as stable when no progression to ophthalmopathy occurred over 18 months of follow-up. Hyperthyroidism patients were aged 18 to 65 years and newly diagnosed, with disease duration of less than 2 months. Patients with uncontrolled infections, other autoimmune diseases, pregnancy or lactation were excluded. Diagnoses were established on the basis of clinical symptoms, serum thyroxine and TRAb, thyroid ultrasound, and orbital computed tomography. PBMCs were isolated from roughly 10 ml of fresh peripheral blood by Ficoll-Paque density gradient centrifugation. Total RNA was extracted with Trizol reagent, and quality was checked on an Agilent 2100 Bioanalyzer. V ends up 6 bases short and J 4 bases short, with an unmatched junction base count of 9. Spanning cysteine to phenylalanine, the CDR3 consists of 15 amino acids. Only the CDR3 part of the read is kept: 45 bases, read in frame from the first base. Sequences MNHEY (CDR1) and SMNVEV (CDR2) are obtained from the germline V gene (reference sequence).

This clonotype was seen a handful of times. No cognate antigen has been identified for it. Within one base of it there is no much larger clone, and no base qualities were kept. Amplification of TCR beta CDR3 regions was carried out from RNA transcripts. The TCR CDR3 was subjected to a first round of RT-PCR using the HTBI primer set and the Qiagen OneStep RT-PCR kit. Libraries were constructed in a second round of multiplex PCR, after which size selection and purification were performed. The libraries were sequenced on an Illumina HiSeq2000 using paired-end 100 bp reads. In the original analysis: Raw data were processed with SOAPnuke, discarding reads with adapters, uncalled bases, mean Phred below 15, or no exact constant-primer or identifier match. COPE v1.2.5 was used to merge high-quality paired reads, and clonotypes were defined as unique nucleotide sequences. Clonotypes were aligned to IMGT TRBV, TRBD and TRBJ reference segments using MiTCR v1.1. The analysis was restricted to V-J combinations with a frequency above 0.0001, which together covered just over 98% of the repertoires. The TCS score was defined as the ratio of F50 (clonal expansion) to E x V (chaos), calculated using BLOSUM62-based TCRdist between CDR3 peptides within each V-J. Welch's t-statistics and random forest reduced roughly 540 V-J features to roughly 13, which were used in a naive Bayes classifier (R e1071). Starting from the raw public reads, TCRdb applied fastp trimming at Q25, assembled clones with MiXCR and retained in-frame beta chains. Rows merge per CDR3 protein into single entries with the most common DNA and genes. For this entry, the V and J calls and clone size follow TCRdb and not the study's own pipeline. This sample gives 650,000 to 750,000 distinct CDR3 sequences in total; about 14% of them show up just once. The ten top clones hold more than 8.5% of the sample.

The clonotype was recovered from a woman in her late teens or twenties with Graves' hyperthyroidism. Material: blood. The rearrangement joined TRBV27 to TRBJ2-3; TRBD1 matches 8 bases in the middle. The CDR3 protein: CASSPGTGLADTQYF. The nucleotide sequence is TGTGCCAGCAGCCCTGGGACAGGATTAGCAGATACGCAGTATTTT.